This TCR beta chain stems from a study of shared clonotypes between healthy human individuals. General study findings and limits: A reduction in generation probabilities was seen for non-shared clonotypes relative to those shared by all four donors.

This clone was seen a few times. The antigen remains unidentified. Subsets obtained from CD4+ cells comprised CD45RA+ naive and CD45RA-negative memory cells. This CDR3 contains 16 residues. The germline CDR1 and CDR2 sequences are SGHRS and YFSETQ. The trim removed 3 bases at V and 11 bases at J, leaving 10 bases unmatched. The protocol was immunoSEQ multiplex PCR, while the TCRdb copy is restricted to in-frame clones and leaves out a portion. In the table there are 850,000 to 1,200,000 clones, 65% to 75% of which are singletons. The TCR was taken from a man in his late teens or twenties in good health. The sample taken for sequencing was memory CD4+ T cells sorted from blood. Subset: CD45RA-negative fraction. The chain recombines TRBV5-1 with TRBJ2-2, with TRBD2 matching over 13 bases. The CDR3 spells CASSSGTSGTLVELFF. CDR3 in DNA: TGCGCCAGCAGCTCTGGGACTAGCGGGACTCTTGTAGAGCTGTTTTTT.